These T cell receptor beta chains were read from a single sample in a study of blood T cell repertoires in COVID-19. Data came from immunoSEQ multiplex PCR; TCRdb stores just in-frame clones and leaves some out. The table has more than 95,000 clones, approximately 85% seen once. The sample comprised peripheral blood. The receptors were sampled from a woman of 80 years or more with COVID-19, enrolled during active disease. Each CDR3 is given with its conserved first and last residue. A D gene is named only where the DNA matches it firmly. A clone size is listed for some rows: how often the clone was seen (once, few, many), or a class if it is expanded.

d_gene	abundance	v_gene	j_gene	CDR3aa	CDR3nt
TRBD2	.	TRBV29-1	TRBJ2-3	CSAAPGTSDTDTQYF	TGCAGCGCCGCCCCCGGGACTAGCGACACAGATACGCAGTATTTT
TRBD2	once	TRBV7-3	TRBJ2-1	CASSLGLAGVGSYNEQFF	TGTGCCAGCAGCTTGGGACTAGCGGGAGTGGGGTCCTACAATGAGCAGTTCTTC
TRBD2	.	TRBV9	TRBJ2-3	CASSVGASGSTDTQYF	TGTGCCAGCAGCGTAGGGGCTAGCGGGAGCACAGATACGCAGTATTTT
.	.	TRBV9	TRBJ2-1	CASSVEGGSLNEQFF	TGTGCCAGCAGCGTAGAGGGGGGGAGTTTGAATGAGCAGTTCTTC
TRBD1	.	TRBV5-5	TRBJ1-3	CASSLGQGSGITIYF	TGTGCCAGCAGCTTGGGACAGGGGTCCGGTATCACCATATATTTT
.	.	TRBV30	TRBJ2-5	CAWRATYRAQETQYF	TGTGCCTGGAGAGCGACATACAGGGCTCAAGAGACCCAGTACTTC
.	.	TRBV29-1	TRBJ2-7	CSVAIGSYEQYF	TGCAGCGTTGCTATCGGCTCCTACGAGCAGTACTTC
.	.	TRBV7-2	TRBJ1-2	CASSLVRSGWDRREGYTF	TGTGCCAGCAGCTTAGTACGTAGCGGTTGGGACCGCAGGGAGGGCTACACCTTC
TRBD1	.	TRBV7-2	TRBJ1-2	CASSLAHGQGDGYTF	TGTGCCAGCAGCTTAGCTCACGGACAGGGGGATGGCTACACCTTC
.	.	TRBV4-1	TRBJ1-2	CASSQDGNYGYTF	TGCGCCAGCAGCCAAGATGGCAACTATGGCTACACCTTC
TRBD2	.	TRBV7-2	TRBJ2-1	CASSLHRTSGRANEQFF	TGTGCCAGCAGCTTACACCGAACTAGCGGGAGGGCCAATGAGCAGTTCTTC
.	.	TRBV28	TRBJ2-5	CASSLMLSLIQDREETQYF	TGTGCCAGCAGTTTAATGCTATCGCTGATACAGGATAGAGAAGAGACCCAGTACTTC
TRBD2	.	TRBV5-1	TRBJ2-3	CASSLSGLGGDTQYF	TGCGCCAGCAGCTTATCCGGTTTGGGGGGGGATACGCAGTATTTT
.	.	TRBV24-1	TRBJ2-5	CATSDPTAGLGETQYF	TGTGCCACCAGTGACCCCACGGCAGGGTTGGGAGAGACCCAGTACTTC
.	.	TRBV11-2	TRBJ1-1	CASSLGQYEAFF	TGTGCCAGCAGCTTAGGGCAGTATGAAGCTTTCTTT
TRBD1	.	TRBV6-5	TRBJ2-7	CASSNGRTGSEQYF	TGTGCCAGCAGTAACGGCCGGACAGGGAGCGAGCAGTACTTC
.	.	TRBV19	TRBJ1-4	CASTVRDTTTNEKLFF	TGTGCCAGTACCGTTCGGGACACTACAACTAATGAAAAACTGTTTTTT
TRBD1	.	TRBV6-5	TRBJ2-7	CASSKGQGRYEQYF	TGTGCCAGCAGTAAGGGACAGGGGCGCTACGAGCAGTACTTC
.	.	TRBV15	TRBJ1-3	CATSRDIRKQVQSGNTIYF	TGTGCCACCAGCAGAGATATTCGGAAACAGGTACAATCTGGAAACACCATATATTTT
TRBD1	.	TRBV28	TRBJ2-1	CASSPPGTGGHEQFF	TGTGCCAGCAGTCCCCCCGGGACAGGGGGACATGAGCAGTTCTTC
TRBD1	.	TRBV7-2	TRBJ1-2	CASSLNRGGLSGYTF	TGTGCCAGCAGCTTAAACAGGGGGGGACTATCTGGCTACACCTTC
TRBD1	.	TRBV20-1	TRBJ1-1	CSASGGGRGREAFF	TGCAGTGCTAGTGGAGGCGGAAGGGGGCGTGAAGCTTTCTTT
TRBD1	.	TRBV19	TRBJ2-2	CASSSRDRGLTGELFF	TGTGCCAGTAGTTCCCGGGACAGGGGCCTCACCGGGGAGCTGTTTTTT
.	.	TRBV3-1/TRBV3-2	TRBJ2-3	CASSQAGALVTDTQYF	TGTGCCAGCAGCCAAGCAGGGGCTCTCGTCACAGATACGCAGTATTTT
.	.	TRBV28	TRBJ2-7	CASSPWGRWEQYF	TGTGCCAGCAGTCCGTGGGGGCGCTGGGAGCAGTACTTC
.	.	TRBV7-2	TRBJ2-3	CASSLDGVGAGLTDTQYF	TGTGCCAGCAGCTTAGACGGCGTCGGGGCGGGACTCACAGATACGCAGTATTTT
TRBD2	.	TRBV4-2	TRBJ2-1	CASSQAGLAGENEQFF	TGTGCCAGCAGCCAAGCGGGACTAGCGGGAGAAAATGAGCAGTTCTTC
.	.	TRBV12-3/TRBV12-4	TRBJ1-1	CASRSRAEAFF	TGTGCCAGCAGGTCCAGGGCTGAAGCTTTCTTT
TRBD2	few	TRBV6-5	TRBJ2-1	CATATSGELNEQFF	TGTGCCACCGCGACTAGCGGGGAACTCAATGAGCAGTTCTTC
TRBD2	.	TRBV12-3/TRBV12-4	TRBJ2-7	CASSLSGGYEQYF	TGTGCCAGCAGTTTGAGCGGGGGCTACGAGCAGTACTTC
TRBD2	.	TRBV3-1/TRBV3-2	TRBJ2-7	CASSHRTSGRFASYEQYF	TGTGCCAGCAGCCATAGGACTAGCGGGAGATTTGCCTCCTACGAGCAGTACTTC
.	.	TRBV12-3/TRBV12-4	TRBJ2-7	CASSPTRNEQYF	TGTGCCAGCAGTCCCACCAGGAACGAGCAGTACTTC
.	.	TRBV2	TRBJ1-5	CASSPGGGNQPQHF	TGTGCCAGCAGTCCTGGGGGGGGCAATCAGCCCCAGCATTTT
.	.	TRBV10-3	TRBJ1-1	CATQGRMLNTEAFF	TGTGCCACCCAAGGGAGGATGTTGAACACTGAAGCTTTCTTT
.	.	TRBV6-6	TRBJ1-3	CASSSSPGNTIYF	TGTGCCAGCAGCTCGTCCCCTGGAAACACCATATATTTT
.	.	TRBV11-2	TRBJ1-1	CASSPQSFGAEAFF	TGTGCCAGCAGCCCCCAAAGTTTCGGGGCTGAAGCTTTCTTT
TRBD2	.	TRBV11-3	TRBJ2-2	CASSFGTSGNTGELFF	TGTGCCAGCAGCTTTGGGACTAGCGGGAACACCGGGGAGCTGTTTTTT
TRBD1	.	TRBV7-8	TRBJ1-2	CASSLALDRTHGYTF	TGTGCCAGCAGCTTAGCCCTGGACAGGACCCATGGCTACACCTTC
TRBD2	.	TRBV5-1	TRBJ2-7	CASSPSGIGDEQYF	TGCGCCAGCAGCCCTAGCGGGATAGGGGACGAGCAGTACTTC
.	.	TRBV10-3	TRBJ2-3	CAISESIVGAGPDTQYF	TGTGCCATCAGTGAGTCGATCGTGGGAGCAGGTCCAGATACGCAGTATTTT
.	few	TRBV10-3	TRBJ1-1	CAIRQGPNTEAFF	TGTGCCATCAGACAGGGCCCGAACACTGAAGCTTTCTTT
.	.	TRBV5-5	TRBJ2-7	CASSLAPGDLHEQYF	TGTGCCAGCAGCTTGGCCCCGGGGGACCTTCACGAGCAGTACTTC
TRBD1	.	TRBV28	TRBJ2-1	CASSPGTGNYNEQFF	TGTGCCAGCAGTCCCGGGACAGGGAATTACAATGAGCAGTTCTTC
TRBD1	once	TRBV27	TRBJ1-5	CASSLGTGAQPQHF	TGTGCCAGCAGTTTAGGGACAGGGGCACAGCCCCAGCATTTT
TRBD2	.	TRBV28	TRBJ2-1	CASTSAGENLNEQFF	TGTGCCAGCACCTCAGCGGGAGAAAACCTCAATGAGCAGTTCTTC
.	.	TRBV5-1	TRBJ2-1	CASSEQSYNEQFF	TGCGCCAGCAGCGAACAGTCTTACAATGAGCAGTTCTTC
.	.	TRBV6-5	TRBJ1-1	CASSYGWETEAFF	TGTGCCAGCAGTTACGGATGGGAGACTGAAGCTTTCTTT
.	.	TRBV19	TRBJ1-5	CASSIGQRRDQHF	TGTGCCAGTAGTATAGGCCAGAGGAGGGATCAGCATTTT